The text below deals with one T cell receptor (delta chain). This clone has just a few counts. This receptor's antigen is unknown. The likely explanation is a read error, given a far larger clone one base away. Other DNA sequences within the sample encode an identical CDR3. For bulk TCR repertoire analysis, Vgamma9/Vdelta2+ and Vdelta2-negative gammadelta T cell populations were flow-sorted out of peripheral blood mononuclear cells. This record comes from a study of γδ T cells in repeated Plasmodium falciparum infection (dated by TCRdb to about 2021). Context from the whole study: The natural-infection arm enrolled Malian children exposed to intense seasonal malaria transmission, compared against age and gender matched Australian children. The study looked at how repeated Plasmodium falciparum infection shapes the human gammadelta T cell repertoire, using both natural infection in Mali and controlled human malaria infection. Roughly 5 malaria-naive U.S. adults underwent four controlled human malaria infections by bites from P. falciparum NF54-infected Anopheles stephensi mosquitoes over about 640 days. Samples were collected from controlled-infection subjects at baseline, immediately before selected infections, and 21 days after each infection. Malian gammadelta TCR repertoires were analysed cross-sectionally in periods with no transmission and longitudinally across episodes of acute febrile malaria.

Looking up the germline V gene yields CDR1 TSWWSYY and CDR2 QGS. The CDR3, cysteine through phenylalanine, is 22 amino acids long. Here the CDR3 DNA is all that survives: 66 bases in frame from base 1. General conclusions and limits of the study: The Malian cohort came from a small rural village of predominantly one ethnic group, limiting generalizability. Compared with the repertoires of Australian children, the Vdelta2-negative gammadelta TCR repertoires of Malian children appeared more clonally expanded, less diverse and less shared. Vgamma9/Vdelta2+ TCR repertoires kept a highly stable polyclonal repertoire across time and infection, and many TCRgamma sequences overlapped between individuals. Waves of new clonotype selection in Vdelta2-negative, largely Vdelta1+, gammadelta TCR repertoires appeared to be driven by repeated controlled infections. Analysis of inter-individual variability in gammadelta T cell responses was limited by the small size of the controlled-infection cohort.

Receptor libraries were prepared by multiplex PCR. These reads were obtained on an Illumina MiSeq. Each sorted gammadelta T cell sample was sequenced for both the TCR gamma (TRG) and TCR delta (TRD) chains. As for the original processing: The repertoire analyses drew on clonotype tree plots, the accumulated frequency of the top 20 clonotypes, and diversity index (DI) and D75 metrics. Clonotypes were called again by TCRdb from the public reads via CATT, and duplicate nucleotide sequences were then merged into one entry. Clone size and V and J calls follow TCRdb, not the original study. The sample table holds some 100,000 delta-chain clones, of which 1.4% were seen once. The ten largest clones represent over 8% of the sample.

Sequenced material: gamma-delta T cells from blood. No J gene call was made, and the V gene is TRDV1; the table's D call, TRDD3, has no DNA check behind it. This receptor was identified in a pool of human donors (malaria-infected and uninfected, not separated). Here is the DNA: TGTGCTCTTGGGGAACTAAGCTACAACGTCTTACTGGGGGATGCTTACACCGATAAACTCATTTTT. It is translated as CALGELSYNVLLGDAYTDKLIF.